The clone carrying this T cell receptor (beta chain) appeared a few times. The assay was immunoSEQ multiplex PCR, and TCRdb's table has in-frame clones only and misses some. The sample includes about 77,000 clones, 89% of them seen just once. The data were taken from a study of T cell changes during pregnancy in multiple sclerosis. V lost 3 bases to trimming and J lost 11 bases, with 16 bases between them. Germline V lookup: CDR1 SQVTM, CDR2 ANQGSEA. This CDR3 region has 12 residues. The sample was peripheral blood, taken before pregnancy. The receptor's source is a female donor with multiple sclerosis, enrolled in a pregnancy study. The chain carries TRBV29-1 and TRBJ1-2; D not certain. The CDR3 here is CSVEDLVTAYTF. The DNA for the CDR3 is TGCAGCGTTGAGGATTTGGTAACAGCTTACACCTTC.